This passage covers 7 T cell receptor beta chains from one sample sequenced in a study of long-term antiretroviral therapy in people with HIV. With survey level as its setting, the immunoSEQ assay was v3.0. TCRdb's table, derived via immunoSEQ multiplex PCR, lists solely in-frame clones and lacks some. Seen here are under 30,000 clones, 87% observed once, and the top ten hold 8.7%. This sample comprised unsorted PBMCs, obtained 1.8 years before starting antiretroviral therapy. These TCRs come from a man aged 45-65 years with HIV.

This clone was found a few times. V usage is TRBV7-9 and J usage is TRBJ1-2; D not certain. The V gene's germline CDR1 is SEHNR and CDR2 FQNEAQ (reference sequence). V shed 3 bases and J shed 3 bases, with 8 bases lying between them. The CDR3 extends over 13 amino acids. The CDR3: CASSFQEHYGYTF. CDR3 bases: TGTGCCAGCAGCTTTCAGGAACACTATGGCTACACCTTC. Supplemented by reference TRBV7-9 and TRBJ1-2, the full variable domain reads DTGVSQNPRHKITKRGQNVTFRCDPISEHNRLYWYRQTLGQGPEFLTYFQNEAQLEKSRLLSDRFSAERPKGSFSTLEIQRTEQGDSAMYLCASSFQEHYGYTFGSGTRLTVV.

The J gene is TRBJ1-5, the V gene TRBV19; 7 bases agree with TRBD1. V was clipped by 5 bases and J by 6 bases; unmatched bases: 10. Germline V gene sequence: CDR1 LNHDA, CDR2 SQIVND (reference sequence). There are 15 residues in the CDR3. The CDR3 nucleotides are TGTGCCAGTAGTCTCTACCGACAGGGACTTCAGCCCCAGCATTTT. Translation gives CASSLYRQGLQPQHF.

This clone was detected a few times. This sequence joins TRBV6-5 and TRBJ1-2; no reliable D call. The length of the CDR3 is 13 residues. V lost 2 bases to trimming and J lost 2 bases, with 6 bases between them. Germline loops: CDR1 MNHEY, CDR2 SVGAGI. CDR3 region: CASSYGGNYGYTF. DNA of the CDR3: TGTGCCAGCAGTTACGGAGGGAACTATGGCTACACCTTC.

This chain joins TRBV9 and TRBJ1-1; D unclear. Trimming took 4 bases from V and 4 from J, leaving 17 bases between them. The V gene's germline CDR1 is SGDLS and CDR2 YYNGEE. The CDR3 contains 15 residues. CDR3 coding DNA: TGTGCCAGCAGCTCAAACGTGCTGGTGGGCACTGAAGCTTTCTTT. Encoded protein: CASSSNVLVGTEAFF.

The genes are TRBV6-6 and TRBJ1-2; maybe TRBD1 (6 bases). CDR3 length: 14 residues. V was trimmed by 2 bases and J by 7 bases, leaving 14 bases between them. Germline V gives CDR1 MNHNY, CDR2 SVGAGI (reference sequence). The CDR3 sequence is CASSYVGGSGGYTF. The CDR3 nucleotides are TGTGCCAGCAGTTACGTCGGGGGCTCAGGTGGCTACACCTTC.

The chain recombines TRBV2 with TRBJ2-1, with TRBD2 identical over 7 bases. J lost 3 bases, V lost 7 bases, and 6 bases had no gene match. Germline V gene lookup returns CDR1 SNHLY and CDR2 FYNNEI. The CDR3 runs 14 residues. The CDR3 sequence: CASIFTGGYNEQFF. The DNA for the CDR3 is TGTGCCAGCATCTTTACGGGGGGCTACAATGAGCAGTTCTTC.

V is TRBV14 and J is TRBJ1-5; possible D gene TRBD1, 5 bases. With 0 bases removed from V and 7 bases from J, the gap between germline ends came to 10 bases. The CDR3 is 14 amino acids. Germline lookup yields CDR1 SGHDN and CDR2 FVKESK. CDR3 nucleotides: TGTGCCAGCAGCCAAGAAGGGGAGTACCAGCCCCAGCATTTT. Encoded protein: CASSQEGEYQPQHF.